Below, 13 T cell receptor beta chains from the same sample are listed, as sequenced in a study of blood T cell repertoires in COVID-19. Profiling relied on immunoSEQ multiplex PCR, and the TCRdb table lists in-frame clones only, not all of them. This sample has roughly 280,000 clones; 85% to 90% occur once, and the top ten carry about 4%. Sequencing input: PBMCs or T cells enriched from blood (not recorded which). Receptors originate from a woman in her thirties with acute COVID-19.

The chain has TRBV28 and TRBJ1-2, with a weak D call TRBD1 (5 bases). CDR3 length: 12 amino acids. The germline V and J ends were trimmed by 2 bases and 13 bases, with 14 bases remaining between them. Germline V gene lookup returns CDR1 MDHEN and CDR2 SYDVKM. In DNA, the CDR3 is TGTGCCAGCAGTTTAGGACAATCCTATGGCACCTTC. This encodes CASSLGQSYGTF.

The chain couples TRBV29-1 to TRBJ2-7; tentative D call: TRBD2 (5 bases). Trimming shortened V by 3 bases and J by 1 base, and 16 bases separated the two germline ends. CDR1 is SQVTM, CDR2 ANQGSEA, per germline. The CDR3 is 15 residues long. The CDR3 here is CSVEEERHTSYEQYF. The CDR3 DNA follows: TGCAGCGTTGAGGAGGAGAGACACACTTCCTACGAGCAGTACTTC.

This rearrangement joins TRBV29-1 to TRBJ2-3; 7 bases are a match to TRBD2. Germline CDR1 is SQVTM and CDR2 is ANQGSEA. The CDR3 is 12 amino acids. With V trimmed by 8 bases and J by 5 bases, 7 bases remained unmatched. The CDR3 DNA sequence: TGCAGCACCGGCGGGAGCGGAGATACGCAGTATTTT. Translating it yields CSTGGSGDTQYF.

The chain couples TRBV9 to TRBJ2-5; 8 bases fit TRBD2. V was clipped by 4 bases and J by 5 bases; unmatched bases: 7. The CDR3 totals 14 residues. Germline assignment: CDR1 SGDLS and CDR2 YYNGEE. CDR3 sequence (DNA): TGTGCCAGCAGCCAAGCGGGAGTGGTGGAGACCCAGTACTTC. It encodes CASSQAGVVETQYF.

This chain connects TRBV10-3 to TRBJ2-3; 7 nucleotides match TRBD1. The J segment lost 1 base and the V segment lost 5 bases, leaving 3 bases of the junction unmatched. Per the germline V gene, CDR1 is ENHRY and CDR2 is SYGVKD. CDR3 length: 14 amino acids. CDR3 sequence (DNA): TGTGCCATCAGTACAGGGGACCGCACAGATACGCAGTATTTT. Its protein is CAISTGDRTDTQYF.

The chain couples TRBV6-4 to TRBJ2-3; D is ambiguous. CDR3 size: 16 residues. CDR1 and CDR2 from the germline V gene are MRHNA and SNTAGT. V was trimmed by 0 bases and J by 1 base, leaving 11 bases between them. The CDR3 DNA reads TGTGCCAGCAGTGACTCGGTTAGCTCGGGCACAGATACGCAGTATTTT. Encoded protein: CASSDSVSSGTDTQYF.

CDR3 loop: CASSVYSGSSYNEQFF. The CDR3 nucleotides are TGTGCCAGCAGCGTATATAGCGGGAGCTCCTACAATGAGCAGTTCTTC. This sequence joins TRBV11-2 and TRBJ2-1, with 9 bases lining up with TRBD2. CDR1 is SGHAT and CDR2 is FQNNGV in the germline V gene. V shed 5 bases, J shed 0 bases, and the junction held 5 bases outside the gene matches. CDR3 length: 16 amino acids.

Only one count was recorded for this clone. The gene calls are TRBV5-1 and TRBJ1-5; the match to TRBD1 covers 12 bases. The germline V gene encodes CDR1 SGHRS and CDR2 YFSETQ. Trimming cost V 2 bases and J 3 bases; bases outside gene matches: 3. The length of the CDR3 is 16 residues. The CDR3 region has the DNA TGCGCCAGCAGCTTAGGGACAGGGGGCCTCAATCAGCCCCAGCATTTT. Amino acid sequence: CASSLGTGGLNQPQHF.

This chain connects TRBV19 to TRBJ2-7; possibly TRBD1 for D (5 bases). CDR3 length: 15 amino acids. The V end lost 6 bases, the J end lost 5 bases, and 20 bases lay between the germline ends. Germline CDR1 LNHDA, CDR2 SQIVND (reference sequence). The CDR3 loop is CASSLRTQGIHEQYF. CDR3 nucleotide sequence: TGTGCCAGTAGCCTCCGGACCCAGGGAATCCACGAGCAGTACTTC.

The V and J genes are TRBV5-5 and TRBJ2-7, with D hard to call. The CDR3 sequence is 11 residues long. The germline V gene encodes CDR1 SGHKS and CDR2 YYEKEE (reference sequence). With 4 bases removed from V and 0 bases from J, the gap between germline ends came to 2 bases. The CDR3 sequence: CASSRSYEQYF. Written as DNA, the CDR3 is TGTGCCAGCAGCCGCTCCTACGAGCAGTACTTC.

The chain carries TRBV7-2 and TRBJ2-1, with unresolved D. Germline CDR1 is SGHTA and CDR2 is FQGNSA. The CDR3 consists of 15 residues. The V end was cut by 1 base, the J end by 8 bases, with 15 bases between. The CDR3 region is CASSLDGGLVDEQFF. CDR3 coding DNA: TGTGCCAGCAGCTTAGATGGTGGGCTTGTCGATGAGCAGTTCTTC. Filled out from reference TRBV7-2 and TRBJ2-1, the complete variable domain reads GAGVSQSPSNKVTEKGKDVELRCDPISGHTALYWYRQSLGQGLEFLIYFQGNSAPDKSGLPSDRFSAERTGGSVSTLTIQRTQQEDSAVYLCASSLDGGLVDEQFFGPGTRLTVL.

This clone was observed a few times. The V gene is TRBV6-6, the J gene TRBJ1-1, with D unresolved. Trimming took off 0 bases at V and 8 bases at J, with 7 bases between the two ends. Germline CDR1 reads MNHNY; CDR2 reads SVGAGI (reference sequence). This CDR3 has 12 residues. CDR3 sequence reads: CASSYSRWEAFF. The DNA of the CDR3 is TGTGCCAGCAGTTACTCTCGGTGGGAAGCTTTCTTT.

The gene calls are TRBV7-6 and TRBJ2-7; the D gene is possibly TRBD2 (5 bases). Germline CDR1 and CDR2: SGHVS and FNYEAQ. Between the trimmed V and J ends, which lost 5 bases and 0 bases, there was a span of 11 bases. The CDR3 runs 14 residues. The CDR3 DNA sequence: TGTGCCAGCAGCGAATCCGGGAACTCCTACGAGCAGTACTTC. Protein product: CASSESGNSYEQYF.